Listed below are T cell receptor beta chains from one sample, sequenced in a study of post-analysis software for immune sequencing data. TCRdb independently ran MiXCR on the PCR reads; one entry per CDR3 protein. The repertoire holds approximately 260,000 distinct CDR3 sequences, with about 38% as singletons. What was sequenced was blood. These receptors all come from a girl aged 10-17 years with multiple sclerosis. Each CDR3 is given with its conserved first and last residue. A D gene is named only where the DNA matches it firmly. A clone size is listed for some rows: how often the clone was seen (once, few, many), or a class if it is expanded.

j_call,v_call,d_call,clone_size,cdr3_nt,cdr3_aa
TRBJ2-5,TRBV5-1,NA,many,TGCGCCAGCAGCTTCGGGACTCCCGAAGAGACCCAGTACTTC,CASSFGTPEETQYF
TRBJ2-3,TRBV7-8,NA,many,TGTGCCAGCAGCTTAGAGTCGGGGCAAATCACAGATACGCAGTATTTT,CASSLESGQITDTQYF
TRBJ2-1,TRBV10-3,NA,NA,TGTGCCATCACCTACTCCATGATATACAATGAGCAGTTCTTC,CAITYSMIYNEQFF
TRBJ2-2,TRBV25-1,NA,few,TGTGCCGTCCCCAAGGGGCCCCACACCGGGGAGCTGTTTTTT,CAVPKGPHTGELFF
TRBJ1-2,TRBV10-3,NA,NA,TGTGCCATCAGGGATGGAGGGGTCTATGGCTACACCTTC,CAIRDGGVYGYTF
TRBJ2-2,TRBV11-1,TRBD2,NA,TGTGCCAGCAGCCTCCCATTAGGACTAGCGGGAGCGAACACCGGGGAGCTGTTTTTT,CASSLPLGLAGANTGELFF
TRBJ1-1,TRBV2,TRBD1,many,TGTGCCAGTTACAAAGGGACAGCTACTAAGAACACTGAAGCTTTCTTT,CASYKGTATKNTEAFF
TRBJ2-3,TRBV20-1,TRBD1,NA,TGCAGTGCTAGAAAAGGGGGCGAAAATACGCAGTATTTT,CSARKGGENTQYF
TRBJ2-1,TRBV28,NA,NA,TGTGCCAGCAGGTTCCAGGGATACTACAATGAGCAGTTCTTC,CASRFQGYYNEQFF
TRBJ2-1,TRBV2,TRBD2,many,TGTGCCAGCAGGGAGACTAGCGGGGGGGCCGGGAATGAGCAGTTCTTC,CASRETSGGAGNEQFF
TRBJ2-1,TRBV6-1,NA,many,TGTGCCAGCATTCCCGGGATATACAATGAGCAGTTCTTC,CASIPGIYNEQFF
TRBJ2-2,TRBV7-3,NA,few,TGTGCCAGCAGCTCCCCCGGGCCCCAGACCGGGGAGCTGTTTTTT,CASSSPGPQTGELFF
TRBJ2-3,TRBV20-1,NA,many,TGCAGTGCTACTAGTGGGTCGCGGCCGTATTTT,CSATSGSRPYF
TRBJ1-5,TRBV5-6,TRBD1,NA,TGTGCCAGCAGCTCAGGGACAGGGGGTATCAATCAGCCCCAGCATTTT,CASSSGTGGINQPQHF
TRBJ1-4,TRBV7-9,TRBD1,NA,TGTGCCAGCAGCATACGACAGGGGGCGACTAATGAAAAACTGTTTTTT,CASSIRQGATNEKLFF
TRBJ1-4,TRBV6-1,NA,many,TGTGCCAGCACCCCCCGGGACCTGACAACTAATGAAAAACTGTTTTTT,CASTPRDLTTNEKLFF
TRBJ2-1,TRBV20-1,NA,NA,TGCAGTGCTAGTAATGAGCAGTTCTTC,CSASNEQFF
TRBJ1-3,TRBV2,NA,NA,TGTGCCAGCATAAGGTTCAACGCAGGGTCCTCTGGAAACACCATATATTTT,CASIRFNAGSSGNTIYF
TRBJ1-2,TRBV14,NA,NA,TGTGCCAGCAGCCGAAGATCGGGGACCCTCGACATCACCTTC,CASSRRSGTLDITF
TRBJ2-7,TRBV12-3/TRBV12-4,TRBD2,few,TGTGCTAGCACCACTATGCGGGAGGTTGCAGGTGAGCAGTACTTC,CASTTMREVAGEQYF
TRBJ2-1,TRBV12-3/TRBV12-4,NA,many,TGTGCCAGCAGTGCACCCCGGGACTCACCCTACAATGAGCAGTTCTTC,CASSAPRDSPYNEQFF
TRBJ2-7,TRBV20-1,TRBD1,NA,TGCAGTGCTAGAGGAGCCGGGACAGGGGGCTACGAGCAGTACTTC,CSARGAGTGGYEQYF
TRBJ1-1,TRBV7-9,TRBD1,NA,TGTGCCCCGGACAAGGGGGCCGGCACTGAAGCTTTCTTT,CAPDKGAGTEAFF
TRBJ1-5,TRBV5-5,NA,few,TGTGCCAGCAGCTTGGCCCGGAACCTTGGGCAGCCCCAGCATTTT,CASSLARNLGQPQHF
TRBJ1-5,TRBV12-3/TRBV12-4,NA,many,TGTGCCAGCAGTTTGGGGGGGCAACGTCAGCCCCAGCATTTT,CASSLGGQRQPQHF
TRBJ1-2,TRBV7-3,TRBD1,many,TGTGCCAGCAGTCCCGGGACAGGGGCGAGGGGCTACACCTTC,CASSPGTGARGYTF
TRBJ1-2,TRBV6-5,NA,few,TGTGCCAGCATGCCCCGTGGTCACCACTATGGCTACACCTTC,CASMPRGHHYGYTF
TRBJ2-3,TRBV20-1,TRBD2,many,TGCAGTGCTAACCTTCCAGCGGGGGGGAGAGGTTTAGATACGCAGTATTTT,CSANLPAGGRGLDTQYF
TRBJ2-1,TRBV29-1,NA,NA,TGCAGCGTTGCACTAGGTCCACACAATGAGCAGTTCTTC,CSVALGPHNEQFF
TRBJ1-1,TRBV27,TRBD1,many,TGTGCCAGCAGCGGGACAGGGGTCACTGAAGCTTTCTTT,CASSGTGVTEAFF
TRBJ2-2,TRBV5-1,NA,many,TGCGCCAGCCTGACCGGGGATACTGACACCGGGGAGCTGTTTTTT,CASLTGDTDTGELFF
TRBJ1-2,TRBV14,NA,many,TGTGCCAGCAGCCCGAGAGGGACGGACTATGGCTACACCTTC,CASSPRGTDYGYTF
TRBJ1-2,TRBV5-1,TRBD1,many,TGCGCCAGCAGCTTGGCCCCGGGACAGAGTAACTATGGCTACACCTTC,CASSLAPGQSNYGYTF